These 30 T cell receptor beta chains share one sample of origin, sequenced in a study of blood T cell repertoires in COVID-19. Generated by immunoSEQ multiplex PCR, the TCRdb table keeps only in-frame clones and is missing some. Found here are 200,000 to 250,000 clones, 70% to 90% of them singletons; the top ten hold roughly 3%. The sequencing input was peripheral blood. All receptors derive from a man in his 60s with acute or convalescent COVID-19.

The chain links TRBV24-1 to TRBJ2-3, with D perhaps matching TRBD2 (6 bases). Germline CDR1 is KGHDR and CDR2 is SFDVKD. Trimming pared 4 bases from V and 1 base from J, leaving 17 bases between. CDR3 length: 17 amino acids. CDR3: CATSEGGAGGRTDTQYF. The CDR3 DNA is TGTGCCACCAGTGAGGGGGGAGCGGGCGGACGCACAGATACGCAGTATTTT.

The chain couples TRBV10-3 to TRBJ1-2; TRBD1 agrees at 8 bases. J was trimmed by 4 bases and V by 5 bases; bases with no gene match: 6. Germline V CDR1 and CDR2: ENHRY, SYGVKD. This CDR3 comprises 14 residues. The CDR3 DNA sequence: TGTGCCATCAGTTCGGACAGGGAGTCCTATGGCTACACCTTC. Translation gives CAISSDRESYGYTF.

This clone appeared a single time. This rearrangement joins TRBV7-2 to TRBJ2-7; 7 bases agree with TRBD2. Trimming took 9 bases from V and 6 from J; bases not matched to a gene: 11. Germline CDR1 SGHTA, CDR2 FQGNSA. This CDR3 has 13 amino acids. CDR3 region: CASGAGRAGEQYF. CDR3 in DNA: TGTGCCAGTGGTGCAGGGAGGGCGGGCGAGCAGTACTTC.

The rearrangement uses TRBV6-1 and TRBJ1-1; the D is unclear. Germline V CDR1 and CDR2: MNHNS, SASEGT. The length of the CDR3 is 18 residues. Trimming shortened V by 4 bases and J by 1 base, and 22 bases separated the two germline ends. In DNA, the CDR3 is TGTGCCAGCAGTGGGCGGGCAGGAACAGCTCGACCGAACACTGAAGCTTTCTTT. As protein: CASSGRAGTARPNTEAFF.

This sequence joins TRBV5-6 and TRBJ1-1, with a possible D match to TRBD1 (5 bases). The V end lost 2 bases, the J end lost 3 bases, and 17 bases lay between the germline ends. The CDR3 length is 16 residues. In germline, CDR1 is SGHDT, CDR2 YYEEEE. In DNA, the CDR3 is TGTGCCAGCAGCTTCACTTTGAAGGGCAGGGACACTGAAGCTTTCTTT. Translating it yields CASSFTLKGRDTEAFF.

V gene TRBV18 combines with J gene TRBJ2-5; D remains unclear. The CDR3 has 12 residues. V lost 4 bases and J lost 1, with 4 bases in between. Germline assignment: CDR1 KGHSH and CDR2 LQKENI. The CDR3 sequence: CASSHSQETQYF. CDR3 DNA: TGTGCCAGCTCACACTCCCAAGAGACCCAGTACTTC.

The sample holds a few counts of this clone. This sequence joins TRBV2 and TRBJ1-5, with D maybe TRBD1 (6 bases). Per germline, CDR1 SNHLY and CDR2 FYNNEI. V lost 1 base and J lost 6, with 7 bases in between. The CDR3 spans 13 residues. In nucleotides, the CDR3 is TGTGCCAGCAGTGAAGAACAGGGTCAGCCCCAGCATTTT. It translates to CASSEEQGQPQHF.

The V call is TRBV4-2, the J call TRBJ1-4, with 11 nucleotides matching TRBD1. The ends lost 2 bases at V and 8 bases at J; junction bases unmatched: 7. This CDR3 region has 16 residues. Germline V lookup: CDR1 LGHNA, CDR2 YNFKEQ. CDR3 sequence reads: CASSQQMGQGGEKLFF. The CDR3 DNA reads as TGTGCCAGCAGCCAACAGATGGGACAGGGGGGGGAAAAACTGTTTTTT.

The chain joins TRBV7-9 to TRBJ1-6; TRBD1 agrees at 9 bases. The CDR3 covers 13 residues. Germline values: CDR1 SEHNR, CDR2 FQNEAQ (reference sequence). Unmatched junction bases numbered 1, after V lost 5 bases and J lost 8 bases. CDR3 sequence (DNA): TGTGCCAGCAGCGGACAGGGGCATTCACCCCTCCACTTT. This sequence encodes CASSGQGHSPLHF.

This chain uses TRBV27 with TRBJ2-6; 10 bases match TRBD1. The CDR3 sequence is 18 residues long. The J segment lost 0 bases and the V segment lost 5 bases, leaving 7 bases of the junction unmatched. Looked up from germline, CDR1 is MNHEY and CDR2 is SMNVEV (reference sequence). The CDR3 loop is CASSGGTGALSGANVLTF. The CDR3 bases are TGTGCCAGCAGTGGGGGGACAGGGGCCCTCTCTGGGGCCAACGTCCTGACTTTC.

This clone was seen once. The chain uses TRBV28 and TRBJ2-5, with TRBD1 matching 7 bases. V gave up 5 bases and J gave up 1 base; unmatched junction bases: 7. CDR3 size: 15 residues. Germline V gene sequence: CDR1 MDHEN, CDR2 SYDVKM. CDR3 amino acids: CASSASTGPQETQYF. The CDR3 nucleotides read TGTGCCAGCAGTGCCTCGACAGGGCCCCAAGAGACCCAGTACTTC.

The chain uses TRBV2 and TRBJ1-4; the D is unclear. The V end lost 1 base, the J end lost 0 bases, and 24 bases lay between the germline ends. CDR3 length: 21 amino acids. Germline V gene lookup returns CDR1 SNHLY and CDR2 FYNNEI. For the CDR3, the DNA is TGTGCCAGCAGTGAAGTCACTCAATCGCGGCACATAGTTGCAACTAATGAAAAACTGTTTTTT. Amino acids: CASSEVTQSRHIVATNEKLFF.

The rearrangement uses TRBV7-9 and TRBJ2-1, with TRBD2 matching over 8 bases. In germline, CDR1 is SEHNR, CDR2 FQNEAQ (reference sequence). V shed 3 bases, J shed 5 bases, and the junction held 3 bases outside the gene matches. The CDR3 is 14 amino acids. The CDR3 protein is CASSFGREDNEQFF. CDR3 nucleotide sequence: TGTGCCAGCAGCTTTGGGCGGGAGGACAATGAGCAGTTCTTC.

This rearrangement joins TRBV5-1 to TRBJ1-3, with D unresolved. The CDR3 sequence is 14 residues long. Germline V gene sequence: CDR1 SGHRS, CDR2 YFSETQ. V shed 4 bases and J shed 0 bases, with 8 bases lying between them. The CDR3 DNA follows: TGCGCCAGCAGCGGAGGGTACTCTGGAAACACCATATATTTT. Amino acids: CASSGGYSGNTIYF.

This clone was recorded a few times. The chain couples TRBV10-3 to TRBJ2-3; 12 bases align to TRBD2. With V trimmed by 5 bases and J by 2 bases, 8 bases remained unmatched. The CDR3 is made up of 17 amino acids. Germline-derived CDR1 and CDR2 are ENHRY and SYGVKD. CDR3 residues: CAISTRGLAGFTDTQYF. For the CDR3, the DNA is TGTGCCATCAGTACTCGAGGACTAGCGGGGTTCACAGATACGCAGTATTTT.

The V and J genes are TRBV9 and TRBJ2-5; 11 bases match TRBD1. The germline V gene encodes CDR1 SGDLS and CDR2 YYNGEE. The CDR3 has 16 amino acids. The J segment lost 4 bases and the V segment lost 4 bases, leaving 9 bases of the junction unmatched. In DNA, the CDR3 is TGTGCCAGCAGCCCCCAGACCGGGACAGGGGGAGAGACCCAGTACTTC. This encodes CASSPQTGTGGETQYF. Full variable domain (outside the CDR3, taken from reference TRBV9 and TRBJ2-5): DSGVTQTPKHLITATGQRVTLRCSPRSGDLSVYWYQQSLDQGLQFLIQYYNGEERAKGNILERFSAQQFPDLHSELNLSSLELGDSALYFCASSPQTGTGGETQYFGPGTRLLVL.

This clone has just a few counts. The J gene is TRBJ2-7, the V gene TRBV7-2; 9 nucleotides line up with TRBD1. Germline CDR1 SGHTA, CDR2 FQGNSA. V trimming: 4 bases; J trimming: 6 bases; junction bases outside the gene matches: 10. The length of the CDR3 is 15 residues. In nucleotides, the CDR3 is TGTGCCAGCAGCTCATCCGGGACAGGGAGAAGCGAGCAGTACTTC. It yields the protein CASSSSGTGRSEQYF.

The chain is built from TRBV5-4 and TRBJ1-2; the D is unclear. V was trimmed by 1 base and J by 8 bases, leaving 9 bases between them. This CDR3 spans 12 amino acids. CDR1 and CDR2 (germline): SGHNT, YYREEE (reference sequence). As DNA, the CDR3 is TGTGCCAGCAGCTTGTACGGGGAAGGCTACACCTTC. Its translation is CASSLYGEGYTF.

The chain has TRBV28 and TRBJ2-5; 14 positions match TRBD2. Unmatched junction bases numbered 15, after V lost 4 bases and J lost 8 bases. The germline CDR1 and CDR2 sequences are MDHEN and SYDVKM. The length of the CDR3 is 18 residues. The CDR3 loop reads CASSSRPGLAGARDTQYF. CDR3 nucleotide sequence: TGTGCCAGCAGTTCACGACCGGGACTAGCGGGGGCCCGGGATACCCAGTACTTC.

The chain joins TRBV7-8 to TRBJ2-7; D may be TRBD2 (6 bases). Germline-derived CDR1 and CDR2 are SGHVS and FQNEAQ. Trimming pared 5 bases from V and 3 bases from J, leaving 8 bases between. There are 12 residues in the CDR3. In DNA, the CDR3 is TGTGCCAGCAGCCCCGGGGGCTACGAGCAGTACTTC. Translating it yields CASSPGGYEQYF.

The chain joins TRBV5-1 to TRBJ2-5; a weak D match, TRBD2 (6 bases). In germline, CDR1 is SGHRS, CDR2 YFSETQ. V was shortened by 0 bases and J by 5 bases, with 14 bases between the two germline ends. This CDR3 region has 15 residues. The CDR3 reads CASSLEGRSLETQYF. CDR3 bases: TGCGCCAGCAGCTTGGAAGGGAGGTCCTTGGAGACCCAGTACTTC.

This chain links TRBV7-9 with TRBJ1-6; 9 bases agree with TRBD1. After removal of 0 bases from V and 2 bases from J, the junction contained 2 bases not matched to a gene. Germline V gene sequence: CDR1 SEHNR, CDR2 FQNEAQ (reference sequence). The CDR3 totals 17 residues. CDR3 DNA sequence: TGTGCCAGCAGCTTAGCGGGACAGGGCCCCTATAATTCACCCCTCCACTTT. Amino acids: CASSLAGQGPYNSPLHF.

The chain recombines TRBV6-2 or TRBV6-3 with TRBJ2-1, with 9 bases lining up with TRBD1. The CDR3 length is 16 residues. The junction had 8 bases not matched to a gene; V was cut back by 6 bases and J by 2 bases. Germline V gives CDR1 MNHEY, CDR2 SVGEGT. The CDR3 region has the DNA TGTGCCAGCAGGCCTGCCGGGACAGGGCCCTACAATGAGCAGTTCTTC. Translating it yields CASRPAGTGPYNEQFF.

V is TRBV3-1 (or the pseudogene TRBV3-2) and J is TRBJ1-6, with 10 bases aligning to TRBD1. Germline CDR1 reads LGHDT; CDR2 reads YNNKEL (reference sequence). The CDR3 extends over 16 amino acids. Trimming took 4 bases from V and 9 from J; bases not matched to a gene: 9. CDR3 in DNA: TGTGCCAGCAGCCCACCGAGACAGGGGGCCAGTTCACCCCTCCACTTT. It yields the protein CASSPPRQGASSPLHF.

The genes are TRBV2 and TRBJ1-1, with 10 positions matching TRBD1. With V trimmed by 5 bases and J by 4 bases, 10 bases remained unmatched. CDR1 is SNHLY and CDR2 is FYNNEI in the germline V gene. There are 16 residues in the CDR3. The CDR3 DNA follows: TGTGCCAGCAGTCGACAGGGGGCGTGGTTGGGCACTGAAGCTTTCTTT. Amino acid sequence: CASSRQGAWLGTEAFF.

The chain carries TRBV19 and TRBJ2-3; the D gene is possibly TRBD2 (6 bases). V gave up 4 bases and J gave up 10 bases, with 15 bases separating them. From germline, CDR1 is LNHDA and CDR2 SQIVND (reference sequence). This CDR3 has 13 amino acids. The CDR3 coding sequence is TGTGCCAGTAGTACCCAGACTAGATCCGCGCAGTATTTT. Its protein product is CASSTQTRSAQYF.

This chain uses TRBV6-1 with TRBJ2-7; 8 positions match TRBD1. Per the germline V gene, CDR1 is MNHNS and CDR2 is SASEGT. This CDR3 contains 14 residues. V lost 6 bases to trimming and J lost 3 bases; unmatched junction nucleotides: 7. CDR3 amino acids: CASSPGQGGYEQYF. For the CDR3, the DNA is TGTGCCAGCAGCCCAGGACAGGGCGGCTACGAGCAGTACTTC.

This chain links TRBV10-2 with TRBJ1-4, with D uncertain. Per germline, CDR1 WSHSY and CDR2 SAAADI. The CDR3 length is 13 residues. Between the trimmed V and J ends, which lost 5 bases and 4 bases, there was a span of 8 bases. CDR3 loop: CASSPRDNEKLFF. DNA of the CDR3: TGCGCCAGCAGTCCCCGGGATAATGAAAAACTGTTTTTT.

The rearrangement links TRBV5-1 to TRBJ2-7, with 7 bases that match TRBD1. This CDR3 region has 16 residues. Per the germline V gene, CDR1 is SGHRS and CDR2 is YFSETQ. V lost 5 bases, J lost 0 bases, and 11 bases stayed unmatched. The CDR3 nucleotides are TGCGCCAGCAGTGTTTACGGGACAGCGAGCTCCTACGAGCAGTACTTC. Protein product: CASSVYGTASSYEQYF.

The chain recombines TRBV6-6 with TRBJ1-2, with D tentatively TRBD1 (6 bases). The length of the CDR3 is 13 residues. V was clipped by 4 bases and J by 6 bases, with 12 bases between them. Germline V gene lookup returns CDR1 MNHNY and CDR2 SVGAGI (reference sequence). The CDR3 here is CASSWHRANGYTF. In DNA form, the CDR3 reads TGTGCCAGCAGTTGGCACAGGGCTAATGGCTACACCTTC.